This TCR beta chain was captured in a study of cytomegalovirus exposure and HLA in healthy donors. Study findings and constraints: In a later analysis, the majority of CMV-associated beta chains seemingly showed HLA restriction. Some TCR beta chains (over 150 of them) were listed as cytomegalovirus-associated.

60 Vbeta and 13 Jbeta primers were used in PCR. TCRdb keeps only in-frame clones here, not all; method: immunoSEQ multiplex PCR. The table includes more than 90,000 clones, approximately 76% detected once. This clone was counted a single time. Its specificity is not known. The junction departs from the called germline gene at one end, perhaps through a read error. The TCR originated in a man between 35 and 55 years old in good health and CMV-seronegative. Sequenced sample: PBMCs.

CDR3 coding DNA: TGCGCCAGCAGTTTGGGACAGGCAACCCTTTTTTTTAACTATGGCTACACCTTC. Protein product: CASSLGQATLFFNYGYTF. This sequence joins TRBV5-1 and TRBJ1-2; TRBD1 aligns across 8 bases. CDR3 size: 18 residues. CDR1 SGHRS and CDR2 YFSETQ come from the germline V gene.